This T cell receptor beta chain appears in the sequencing data of a study of shared clonotypes between healthy human individuals (TCRdb year 2020). Describing the broader study: A couple of women and a few men aged 18 to 49 years were included in the cohort. For each donor, CD4 naive and CD4 memory were each run on three plates, CD8 naive on two plates, and CD8 memory on one plate. The study deeply sequenced blood TCR repertoires of several healthy adults to estimate repertoire size and the extent of clonotype sharing between individuals. Libraries were prepared and TCR repertoires were sequenced by different laboratories using diverse techniques, in order to increase sequencing depth and limit assay-specific biases. Per donor, leukapheresis produced somewhere between about 0.85 and 8.9 billion PBMCs.

Using the deep immunoSEQ assay, TCR CDR3 regions were amplified from genomic DNA by multiplex PCR. For each cell subset, the extracted genomic DNA was distributed evenly across all wells of several immunoSEQ 96-well plates, and each plate served as one replicate. Each replicate PCR for sorted subsets received around 0.2 ug genomic DNA, equal to about 30,000 T cell genomes. Purified libraries were measured with a Qubit 3.0 fluorometer, size-checked on a Bioanalyzer 2100, and measured again with the KAPA Library Quantification kit. Every immunoSEQ 96-well plate was sequenced on a separate single-read 150-cycle Illumina NextSeq 550 flow cell. Per the source publication's procedure: Because the immunoSEQ output included only junctional sequences and no quality scores, the filtering could not be the same as the filtering used for full-length reads. Sequences were annotated with PyIR, a Python wrapper for IgBLAST v1.9, and V/J genes and CDR3 were assigned using IMGT germline references. Reads were filtered out if the reads had weak V/J assignments (E-value above 1e-6), no CDR3, stop codons, out-of-frame junctions, or ambiguous translated residues. V3J clonotypes were defined as sequences sharing an identical inferred V gene, J gene, and CDR3 amino acid sequence. Percentage overlap between repertoires was calculated by dividing the number of shared unique clonotypes by the size of the smaller repertoire. RTK rarefaction, the Chao1 estimator, and Recon v2.1 estimates of unobserved clonotypes were used to assess repertoire richness. Generation probabilities for all TCRbeta clonotypes obtained by the gDNA method from four donors were computed using OLGA. What TCRdb holds here is the immuneACCESS table cut down to in-frame rearrangements. Part of the clones is not present; checked against another copy, under half of the missing clones reflect an unresolved V gene, and the others are unexplained. The DNA was the basis for D and trimming; V, J and clone size are from that table. Counted in this sample were some 2,500,000 clones; approximately 94% of them appeared once. The ten largest clones add up to about 0.39% of the sample.

What the study reported, not specific to this receptor: Based on pairwise subsampling, the degree of clonotype sharing among donors was expected to be affected by sequencing depth. Sampling was restricted to blood, and TCR repertoires in tissues likely differ from the TCR repertoires found in blood. Even with the large sequencing depth, rarefaction of the sorted-subset datasets indicated that sequencing was incomplete. Compared with non-shared clonotypes, the clonotypes found in all four sorted-subset donors had higher generation probabilities. The small number of donors limited the genetic and exposure-history diversity represented. When several donors were compared, the shared fraction of clonotypes was around 4.6% for naive CD4, 3% to 4% for naive CD8, 2.3% for memory CD4, and 0.35% to 0.4% for memory CD8. Naive subsets generally had larger estimated clonotype richness than memory subsets.

Note on this clone: No antigen is known for it. No much larger clonotype is one base removed from it; base qualities were not supplied.

The donors were healthy, HIV-negative adults who had no recently reported acute infections or vaccinations. Every donor was a Caucasian adult living in Nashville, Tennessee, USA. Magnetic negative selection was used to enrich CD4+ T cells, after which naive cells were positively selected on CD45RA and the negative fraction became the memory subset. Blood was obtained by leukapheresis, after which PBMCs were separated by Ficoll-Histopaque density gradient centrifugation and cryopreserved in liquid nitrogen vapor phase. Analytical flow cytometry was used to check the purity and quantity of each magnetically sorted T cell population. Genomic DNA was isolated from each sorted fraction and quantified by UV absorbance on a Nanodrop 2000c. The CDR3 covers 18 residues, taking in both the cysteine and the phenylalanine. Only the CDR3 DNA stays, 54 bases, in frame from base 1. The V and J ends are trimmed by 0 bases and 4 bases, leaving 22 bases between them. In the germline V gene, CDR1 corresponds to SGDLS and CDR2 to YYNGEE.

The V and J genes are TRBV9 and TRBJ1-2; perhaps TRBD1 is the D gene, with 5 bases matching. The receptor's source is a man younger than 30 in good health. Some clones in this sample may be carry-over from other donors' samples. The sequencing input was naive CD4+ T cells from PBMCs. The cell subset or site label of this sample denotes: CD45RA+ positively selected. The CDR3 here reads CASSVGRGRLSLGYGYTF. The nucleotide sequence is TGTGCCAGCAGCGTAGGGAGGGGAAGACTATCTTTGGGCTATGGCTACACCTTC.